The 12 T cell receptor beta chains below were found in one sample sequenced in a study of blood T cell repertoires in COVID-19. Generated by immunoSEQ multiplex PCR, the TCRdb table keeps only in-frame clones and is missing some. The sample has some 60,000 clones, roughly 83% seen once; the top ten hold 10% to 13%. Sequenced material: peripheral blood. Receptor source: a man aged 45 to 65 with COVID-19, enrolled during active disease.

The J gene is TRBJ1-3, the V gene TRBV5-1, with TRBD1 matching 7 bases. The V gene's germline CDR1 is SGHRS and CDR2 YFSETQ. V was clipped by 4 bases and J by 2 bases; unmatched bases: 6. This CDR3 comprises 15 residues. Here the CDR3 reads CASSPGTAAGNTIYF. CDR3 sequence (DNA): TGCGCCAGCAGCCCAGGGACAGCGGCTGGAAACACCATATATTTT.

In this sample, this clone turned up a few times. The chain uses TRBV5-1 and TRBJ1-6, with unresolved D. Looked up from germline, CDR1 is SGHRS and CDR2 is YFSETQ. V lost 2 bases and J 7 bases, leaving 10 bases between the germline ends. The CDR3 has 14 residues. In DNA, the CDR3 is TGCGCCAGCAGCTTCCCCAGCGAGAATTCACCCCTCCACTTT. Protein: CASSFPSENSPLHF.

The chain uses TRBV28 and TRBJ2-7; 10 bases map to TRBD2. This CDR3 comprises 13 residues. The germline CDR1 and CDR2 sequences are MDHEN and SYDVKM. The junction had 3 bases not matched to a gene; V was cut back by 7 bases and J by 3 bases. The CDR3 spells CASISSGGYEQYF. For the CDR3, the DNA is TGTGCCAGCATTTCTAGCGGGGGCTACGAGCAGTACTTC.

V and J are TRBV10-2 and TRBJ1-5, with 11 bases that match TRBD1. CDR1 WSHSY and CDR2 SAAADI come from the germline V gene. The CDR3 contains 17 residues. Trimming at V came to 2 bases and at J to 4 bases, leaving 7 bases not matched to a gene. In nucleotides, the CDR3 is TGCGCCAGCAGTGAGGTCGACGGACAGGGGGCGAATCAGCCCCAGCATTTT. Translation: CASSEVDGQGANQPQHF.

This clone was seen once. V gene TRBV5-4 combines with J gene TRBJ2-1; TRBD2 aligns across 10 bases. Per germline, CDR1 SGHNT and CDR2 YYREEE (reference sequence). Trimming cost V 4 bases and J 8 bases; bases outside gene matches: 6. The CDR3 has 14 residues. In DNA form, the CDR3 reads TGTGCCAGCAGCACCAGCGGGAGGGCCGATGAGCAGTTCTTC. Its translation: CASSTSGRADEQFF.

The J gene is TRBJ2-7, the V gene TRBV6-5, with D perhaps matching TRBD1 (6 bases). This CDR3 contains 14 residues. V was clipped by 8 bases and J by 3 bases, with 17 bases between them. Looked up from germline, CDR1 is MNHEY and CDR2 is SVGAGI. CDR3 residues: CASLSGTKDYEQYF. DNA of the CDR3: TGTGCCAGCCTTTCCGGGACAAAGGACTACGAGCAGTACTTC.

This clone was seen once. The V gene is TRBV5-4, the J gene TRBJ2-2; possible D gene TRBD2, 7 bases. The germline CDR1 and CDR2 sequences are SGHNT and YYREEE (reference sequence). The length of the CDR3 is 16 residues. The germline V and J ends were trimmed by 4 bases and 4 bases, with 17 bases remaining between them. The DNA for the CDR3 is TGTGCCAGCAGCGAGCGAGGGGGGGCTATCACCGGGGAGCTGTTTTTT. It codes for CASSERGGAITGELFF. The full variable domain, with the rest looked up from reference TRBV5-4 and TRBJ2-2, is ETGVTQSPTHLIKTRGQQVTLRCSSQSGHNTVSWYQQALGQGPQFIFQYYREEENGRGNFPPRFSGLQFPNYSSELNVNALELDDSALYLCASSERGGAITGELFFGEGSRLTVL.

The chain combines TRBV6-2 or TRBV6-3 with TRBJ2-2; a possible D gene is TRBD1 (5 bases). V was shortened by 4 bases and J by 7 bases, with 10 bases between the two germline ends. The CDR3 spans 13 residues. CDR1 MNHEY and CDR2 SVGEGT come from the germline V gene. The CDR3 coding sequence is TGTGCCAGCAGTTTACAGGACCTCGGGGAGCTGTTTTTT. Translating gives CASSLQDLGELFF.

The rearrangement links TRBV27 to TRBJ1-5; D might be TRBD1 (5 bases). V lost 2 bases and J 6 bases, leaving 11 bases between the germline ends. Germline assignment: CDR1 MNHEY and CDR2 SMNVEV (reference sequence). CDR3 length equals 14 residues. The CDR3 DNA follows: TGTGCCAGCAGTTTAGTGGGGCCCAGTCAGCCCCAGCATTTT. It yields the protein CASSLVGPSQPQHF.

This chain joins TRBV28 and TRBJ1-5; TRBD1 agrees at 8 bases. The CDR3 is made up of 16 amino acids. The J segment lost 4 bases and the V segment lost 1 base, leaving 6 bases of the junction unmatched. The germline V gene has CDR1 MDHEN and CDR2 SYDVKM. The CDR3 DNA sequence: TGTGCCAGCAGTTTATACTCAGGGGGCTTTAATCAGCCCCAGCATTTT. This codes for CASSLYSGGFNQPQHF.

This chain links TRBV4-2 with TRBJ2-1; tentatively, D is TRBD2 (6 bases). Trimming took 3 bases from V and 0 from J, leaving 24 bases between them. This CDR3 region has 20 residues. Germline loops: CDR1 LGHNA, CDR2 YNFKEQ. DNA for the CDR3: TGTGCCAGCAGCCAGCGACAAGATCAGATAGCGGCTAGCTCCTACAATGAGCAGTTCTTC. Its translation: CASSQRQDQIAASSYNEQFF.

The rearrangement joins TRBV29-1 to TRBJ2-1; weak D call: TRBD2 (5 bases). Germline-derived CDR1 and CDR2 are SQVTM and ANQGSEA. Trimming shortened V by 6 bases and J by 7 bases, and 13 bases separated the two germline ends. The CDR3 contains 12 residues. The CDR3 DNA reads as TGCAGCGTGAGGGTTTCGAGGAATGAGCAGTTCTTC. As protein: CSVRVSRNEQFF.